Described below is a single TCR beta chain sequence and its context. The table lists this clonotype with many counts. The antigen it binds to is not known. No base qualities exist here, and no much larger clone lies one base off it. This sample stems from a study of neurological immune-mediated disorders (dated by TCRdb to the late 2010s). Describing the broader study: Among the 35 or so multiple sclerosis patients, relapsing-remitting MS was present in approximately 31 and secondary progressive MS was present in 3. The cohort was made up of approximately 65 subjects, consisting of some 15 HAM/TSP patients, around 35 multiple sclerosis patients and around 20 healthy controls. The roughly 100 TCR-beta libraries included longitudinal samples, technical triplicates and paired sorted CD4+ and CD8+ T-cell subsets alongside PBMC samples. Peripheral blood TCR-beta repertoires from HTLV-I-associated myelopathy (HAM/TSP) patients, multiple sclerosis patients and healthy controls were compared by UMI-based sequencing.

What the research found in general, with its limitations: No clinical or MRI features were associated with the MS cluster, and the authors said that larger cohorts are needed. Phylogenetic analysis grouped repertoires from 18 of 34 MS patients into a cluster of related CDR3 sequences, suggesting a possible repertoire-level signature. The highest TCR clonal expansion was observed in HAM/TSP patients, whereas the lowest was observed in MS patients, even when compared with healthy controls. No identical CDR3 amino acid sequences were found to be shared among expanded clones across subjects, suggesting that TCR-beta repertoires were private in all groups.

For the unsorted PBMC libraries, 2 million PBMCs were stored in RNAlater at -80 degrees C until RNA extraction and were used to generate the libraries. Multiple sclerosis patients were enrolled in a US clinical protocol under which disease progression was evaluated by magnetic resonance imaging. Peripheral blood was subjected to Ficoll-Hypaque density gradient centrifugation to isolate PBMCs, which were then cryopreserved in liquid nitrogen. As encoded in the germline V gene, CDR1 is SGHRS while CDR2 is YFSETQ. The CDR3 numbers 14 residues from cysteine through phenylalanine. Left in the record is the CDR3 DNA by itself, 42 bases read in frame from the first base. At the junction V is shortened by 2 bases and J by 2 bases, with 10 bases in between. cDNA synthesis used template-switch 5'RACE with a primer carrying a 10-nucleotide random unique molecular identifier tagging each TCR transcript. Over 170 million TCR-beta sequences, covering 15-18 subjects, were produced in each sequencing run. The RNeasy kit was used to extract total RNA. TCR-beta VDJ regions were amplified with primers for the TCR constant region and the 5'RACE anchor, using the KAPA Real-time Library Amplification kit. Sample indexes and Illumina adaptors were added in a first PCR, and a second PCR then increased library yield. After purification with Ampure beads, the TCR product of roughly 650 bp was size-selected on a 2% E-gel SizeSelection system. Before pooling, library quality was checked on a Bioanalyzer, concentration was measured with Qubit, and libraries were quantified with the Kapa Library Quantification kit. Paired-end 2 x 150 bp sequencing of the libraries was performed on an Illumina HiSeq 2500. To increase sequence diversity, about 25-31% phiX was spiked into each library pool. The study's own analysis went as follows. The quality-filtered reads were processed with the UMI-based MiGEC pipeline, whose error correction step removed more than 80% of the raw TCR sequences. IMGT germline references were used for alignment of VDJ genes, and clonotypes were defined by a unique CDR3 amino acid sequence together with V-J genes. Clonal expansion, Shannon diversity, and CDR3 relatedness (CalcPairwiseDistances, ClusterSamples) were evaluated with VDJtools, and phylogenetic trees were built with CLCbio workbench. A clone was classed as expanded if it had 8 or more unique UMIs, a cutoff based on coefficient-of-variation modelling across technical triplicates. TCRdb trimmed public reads at Q25 via fastp, called clones via MiXCR and kept in-frame beta chains. Entries are consolidated by CDR3 protein sequence, retaining the most common genes and DNA. These V and J calls are TCRdb output, not the study's own analysis. The sample table records 30,000 to 40,000 distinct CDR3 sequences; less than 5% of these occur just once. More than 2% of the sample is held by the ten biggest clonotypes.

Rearrangement joined TRBV5-1 to TRBJ1-1; no D gene call is confident. This clonotype originated in a man younger than 40 with multiple sclerosis. Sequencing was done on a sample of PBMCs. The sequenced DNA is TGCGCCAGCAGCTTCGGTCCGACTAACACTGAAGCTTTCTTT. Its protein product is CASSFGPTNTEAFF.